This is a list of T cell receptor beta chains from one sample in a study of OX40 agonist ivuxolimab in advanced cancers. Sequencing used immunoSEQ multiplex PCR; TCRdb keeps in-frame clones, though not all of them. The sample has 90,000 to 120,000 clones; around 93% are singletons. This material consisted of CD4+ or CD8+ T cells sorted from blood, taken in a trial of the OX40 agonist ivuxolimab. The receptors here all came from an adult with an advanced solid tumor such as melanoma, head and neck, liver or kidney cancer. Each CDR3 is given without its conserved first and last residue. Fields, in order: clone size, J gene, V gene, CDR3 protein. Where a row states a size, it is once, few, many or the class of an expanded clone; other rows omit it.

- | TRBJ2-7 | TRBV9 | ASSVGDGSSYEQY
- | TRBJ1-2 | TRBV7-9 | ASSLVGTSYGYT
- | TRBJ2-3 | TRBV11-1 | ASSPRQGAVDTQY
- | TRBJ2-3 | TRBV2 | ASSELELVDTQY
- | TRBJ2-5 | TRBV27 | ASSGTGKGETQY
- | TRBJ1-5 | TRBV7-2 | ASSTDGGNQPQH
- | TRBJ2-7 | TRBV19 | ASSILQGPYEQY
- | TRBJ2-1 | TRBV28 | ASSLGSRTNEQF
- | TRBJ1-1 | TRBV7-2 | ASSVPGQGFHTEAF
once | TRBJ2-5 | TRBV5-5 | ASSLMLAGETQY
- | TRBJ2-7 | TRBV7-2 | ASSSLPAYEQY
- | TRBJ2-1 | TRBV28 | ASIGTGRDYNEQF
- | TRBJ2-7 | TRBV19 | ASSLGQGGYEQY
- | TRBJ2-1 | TRBV19 | ASSLSRTSGAYNEQF
once | TRBJ2-1 | TRBV7-9 | ASSRGGSDEQF
- | TRBJ2-1 | TRBV11-2 | ASRGLADRNEQF
- | TRBJ2-7 | TRBV5-6 | ASSLQGTYEQY
- | TRBJ2-7 | TRBV5-1 | ASSWPTGSYEQY
- | TRBJ2-3 | TRBV5-1 | ASSLNRGGTDTQY
- | TRBJ2-7 | TRBV6-5 | ASSYGLNGQLYEQY
- | TRBJ2-3 | TRBV27 | ASSETSDTDTQY
few | TRBJ1-2 | TRBV27 | ASSTRDNYGYT
once | TRBJ2-3 | TRBV6-5 | ASSYSSGGVPDTQY
once | TRBJ2-6 | TRBV7-9 | ASSHRTSGRGTGANVLT
once | TRBJ2-1 | TRBV28 | ASSSGRREF
once | TRBJ1-6 | TRBV28 | ASSLDQGRNSPLH
- | TRBJ1-1 | TRBV7-2 | ASSLRRFNTEAF
- | TRBJ2-1 | TRBV9 | ASSAEEGNEQF
- | TRBJ1-2 | TRBV2 | ASTQQGARGYT
- | TRBJ2-1 | TRBV6-5 | ASRYRGREVTNEQF
- | TRBJ2-2 | TRBV9 | ASSAGTSGNTGELF
- | TRBJ2-2 | TRBV7-2 | ALGGAGGPSTGELF
- | TRBJ2-1 | TRBV5-4 | ASSPAGTLAYNEQF
- | TRBJ1-3 | TRBV19 | ASTEGRAGNTIY
- | TRBJ2-7 | TRBV18 | ASSPLRTSGETSEGQQY
- | TRBJ1-3 | TRBV19 | ASIPDRGAGNTIY
- | TRBJ2-4 | TRBV13 | ASRNGQGRNIQY